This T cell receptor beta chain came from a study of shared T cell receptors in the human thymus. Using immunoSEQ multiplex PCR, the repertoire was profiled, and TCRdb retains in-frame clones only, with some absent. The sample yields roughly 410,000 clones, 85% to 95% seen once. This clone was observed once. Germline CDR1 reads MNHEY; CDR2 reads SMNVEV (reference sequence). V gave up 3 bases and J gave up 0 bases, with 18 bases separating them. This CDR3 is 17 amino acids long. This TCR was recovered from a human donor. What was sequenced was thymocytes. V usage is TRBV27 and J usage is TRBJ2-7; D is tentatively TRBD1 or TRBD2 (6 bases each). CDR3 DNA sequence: TGTGCCAGCAGTTTCGTCGGGGGCGTTACATTCTCCTACGAGCAGTACTTC. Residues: CASSFVGGVTFSYEQYF.